This entry concerns a single T cell receptor (beta chain). PCR used 60 Vbeta primers and 13 Jbeta primers. Repertoires were generated with immunoSEQ multiplex PCR, while TCRdb's copy carries only in-frame clones and drops some. Of 200,000 to 300,000 clones in the sample, about 83% were seen once. The entry originates in a study of cytomegalovirus exposure and HLA in healthy donors. Germline V gives CDR1 MNHEY, CDR2 SVGAGI. The CDR3 contains 11 residues. J is TRBJ2-5 and V is TRBV6-5; D possibly corresponds to TRBD1 (5 bases). Judging by the DNA end, TRBJ2-7 fits better; the J call may be wrong. The receptor was isolated from a woman aged 40 to 50 in good health and CMV-seropositive. Material: PBMCs. CDR3 DNA: TGTGCCAGCACAGGGCTCTACGAGCAGTACTTC. Its protein product is CASTGLYEQYF.